These 10 T cell receptor beta chains share one sample of origin, sequenced in a study of OX40 agonist ivuxolimab in advanced cancers. Here immunoSEQ multiplex PCR was the method, and the copy in TCRdb shows in-frame clones only, minus some. This table has around 33,000 clones, over 90% appearing once. Source: CD4+ or CD8+ T cells sorted from blood, taken in a trial of the OX40 agonist ivuxolimab. The receptors stem from an adult with an advanced solid tumor such as melanoma, head and neck, liver or kidney cancer.

The chain carries TRBV11-1 and TRBJ1-1, with 8 bases lining up with TRBD1. The CDR3 is 12 residues long. Germline CDR1 SGHAT, CDR2 FQDESV (reference sequence). Trimming removed 3 bases from V and 10 bases from J; junction bases left unmatched: 4. CDR3 residues: CASSFGQGAAFF. The CDR3 nucleotides read TGTGCCAGCAGCTTTGGACAGGGCGCAGCTTTCTTT.

This chain connects TRBV18 to TRBJ1-4; D uncertain. The V gene's germline CDR1 is KGHSH and CDR2 LQKENI. The CDR3 is 14 amino acids. Deletions cut 0 bases from V and 12 bases from J, with 14 bases between. The CDR3 nucleotides are TGTGCCAGCTCACCACCGGGCCTAACGGGTGAACTGTTTTTT. Its protein product is CASSPPGLTGELFF.

The V gene is TRBV7-9, the J gene TRBJ1-3, with no clear D. V gave up 11 bases and J gave up 0 bases, with 11 bases separating them. The CDR3 has 13 amino acids. Germline CDR1 is SEHNR and CDR2 is FQNEAQ (reference sequence). The CDR3 nucleotides read TGTGCCTGCCGTAGGATCTCTGGAAACACCATATATTTT. Its translation: CACRRISGNTIYF.

The chain employs TRBV2 and TRBJ2-7; tentative D call: TRBD1 (6 bases). CDR1 and CDR2 from the germline V gene are SNHLY and FYNNEI. With 11 bases removed from V and 6 bases from J, the gap between germline ends came to 23 bases. The CDR3 runs to 14 residues. CDR3 in amino acids: CASAMSGASGEQYF. CDR3 in DNA: TGTGCCTCTGCGATGTCAGGGGCTTCGGGCGAGCAGTACTTC.

The V call is TRBV6-1, the J call TRBJ1-1; 9 nucleotides match TRBD1. CDR1 MNHNS and CDR2 SASEGT come from the germline V gene. The CDR3 extends over 15 amino acids. Unmatched junction bases numbered 8, after V lost 2 bases and J lost 7 bases. The CDR3 here is CASSERWDRVGEAFF. The CDR3 coding sequence is TGTGCCAGCAGTGAAAGGTGGGACAGGGTCGGTGAAGCTTTCTTT.

The rearrangement uses TRBV28 and TRBJ1-3; D gene uncertain. The V and J ends lost 2 bases and 0 bases respectively, with 5 bases between them. The CDR3 length is 14 residues. The germline CDR1 and CDR2 sequences are MDHEN and SYDVKM. The CDR3 bases are TGTGCCAGCAGTTTAGCCATCTCTGGAAACACCATATATTTT. It encodes CASSLAISGNTIYF.

V gene TRBV5-1 combines with J gene TRBJ2-7; 8 bases match TRBD2. The V and J ends lost 0 bases and 4 bases, in that order; junction bases with no gene match: 12. Per the germline V gene, CDR1 is SGHRS and CDR2 is YFSETQ. The CDR3 is made up of 17 amino acids. CDR3 in DNA: TGCGCCAGCAGCTTGGTCCCCCTAAGCGGGAGTAGGTACGAGCAGTACTTC. It encodes CASSLVPLSGSRYEQYF.

The chain recombines TRBV19 with TRBJ2-5; 13 bases map to TRBD2. Germline lookup yields CDR1 LNHDA and CDR2 SQIVND (reference sequence). The CDR3 length is 18 residues. V gave up 3 bases and J gave up 6 bases; unmatched junction bases: 13. CDR3 sequence (DNA): TGTGCCAGTAGTATGGTAACTAGCGGGAGGGAGTCCCGCAAGACCCAGTACTTC. Amino acids: CASSMVTSGRESRKTQYF.

The V call is TRBV10-3, the J call TRBJ1-1, with 8 positions matching TRBD1. Germline CDR1 ENHRY, CDR2 SYGVKD. The CDR3 spans 11 residues. The V gene end was trimmed by 10 bases and the J gene end by 7 bases; junction bases not matched to a gene: 5. This chain's CDR3 is CATGTGREAFF. For the CDR3, the DNA is TGTGCCACCGGGACAGGTCGTGAAGCTTTCTTT.

In its sample, this clone was seen a few times. The rearrangement links TRBV6-6 to TRBJ1-1; 7 bases align to TRBD1. Losses at the gene ends were 2 bases for V and 5 bases for J; bases not matched to a gene: 5. The CDR3 is 14 residues long. The V gene's germline CDR1 is MNHNY and CDR2 SVGAGI (reference sequence). CDR3 protein: CASSYRAGGTEAFF. The CDR3 DNA reads as TGTGCCAGCAGTTACAGGGCAGGGGGGACTGAAGCTTTCTTT.